These 31 T cell receptor beta chains came from one sample sequenced in a study of blood T cell repertoires in COVID-19. Generated by immunoSEQ multiplex PCR, the TCRdb table keeps only in-frame clones and is missing some. The table has approximately 98,000 clones, around 81% seen once. Sequenced: peripheral blood. These receptor sequences come from a man aged 55 to 70 with acute or convalescent COVID-19.

The chain links TRBV6-6 to TRBJ2-5, with D unresolved. The CDR3 has 13 residues. Trimming shortened V by 0 bases and J by 5 bases, and 7 bases separated the two germline ends. Looked up from germline, CDR1 is MNHNY and CDR2 is SVGAGI (reference sequence). This chain's CDR3 is CASSYSTRETQYF. In nucleotides, the CDR3 is TGTGCCAGCAGTTACTCGACGCGGGAGACCCAGTACTTC.

The chain links TRBV19 to TRBJ2-2, with D perhaps TRBD1 (5 bases). This CDR3 contains 10 residues. Germline CDR1 reads LNHDA; CDR2 reads SQIVND (reference sequence). V was cut by 6 bases and J by 13 bases, with 9 bases left in between. This chain's CDR3 is CASRQGALFF. DNA for the CDR3: TGTGCCAGTAGGCAGGGTGCGCTGTTTTTT.

The J gene is TRBJ1-5, the V gene TRBV19; D not resolved. This CDR3 spans 14 amino acids. V shed 2 bases and J shed 5 bases, with 10 bases lying between them. CDR1 and CDR2 from the germline V gene are LNHDA and SQIVND (reference sequence). CDR3 nucleotide sequence: TGTGCCAGTAGTATAAAGACGGGAGATCAGCCCCAGCATTTT. It translates to CASSIKTGDQPQHF.

The chain carries TRBV30 and TRBJ2-1; 8 bases fit TRBD2. J was trimmed by 7 bases and V by 7 bases; bases with no gene match: 9. This CDR3 comprises 13 residues. The germline V gene has CDR1 GTSNPN and CDR2 SVGIG (reference sequence). Here the CDR3 reads CASNPGGGNEQFF. CDR3 bases: TGTGCCTCGAATCCGGGAGGGGGTAATGAGCAGTTCTTC.

The CDR3 loop reads CATSGGSSYNEQFF. CDR3 bases: TGTGCCACCAGTGGCGGGAGCTCCTACAATGAGCAGTTCTTC. The V call is TRBV24-1, the J call TRBJ2-1, with 7 nucleotides matching TRBD2. The germline CDR1 and CDR2 sequences are KGHDR and SFDVKD. With V trimmed by 5 bases and J by 0 bases, 0 bases remained unmatched. This CDR3 is built from 14 residues.

The CDR3 sequence is CASSLQGTSGNTIYF. The CDR3 nucleotides are TGTGCCAGCAGCTTACAGGGGACCTCTGGAAACACCATATATTTT. The chain couples TRBV5-5 to TRBJ1-3; the match to TRBD1 covers 7 bases. Germline lookup yields CDR1 SGHKS and CDR2 YYEKEE (reference sequence). The junction had 2 bases not matched to a gene; V was cut back by 2 bases and J by 0 bases. The CDR3 spans 15 residues.

This clone showed up just a few times. The chain joins TRBV19 to TRBJ1-2; D unresolved. CDR1 and CDR2 (germline): LNHDA, SQIVND (reference sequence). The length of the CDR3 is 12 residues. V dropped 6 bases and J dropped 5 bases, with 10 bases sitting between them. In DNA, the CDR3 is TGTGCCAGTAGCTACAGCCTGTATGGCTACACCTTC. It codes for CASSYSLYGYTF.

CDR3 sequence: CASSSQGAVETQYF. The CDR3 DNA sequence: TGTGCCAGCAGCTCACAGGGGGCGGTGGAGACCCAGTACTTC. V gene TRBV5-4 combines with J gene TRBJ2-5; 9 positions agree with TRBD1. The V and J ends lost 3 bases and 5 bases, in that order; junction bases with no gene match: 5. The length of the CDR3 is 14 residues. In germline, CDR1 is SGHNT, CDR2 YYREEE (reference sequence). Filled out from reference TRBV5-4 and TRBJ2-5, the complete variable domain reads ETGVTQSPTHLIKTRGQQVTLRCSSQSGHNTVSWYQQALGQGPQFIFQYYREEENGRGNFPPRFSGLQFPNYSSELNVNALELDDSALYLCASSSQGAVETQYFGPGTRLLVL.

This clone was seen more than once but under ten times. J is TRBJ1-2 and V is TRBV5-6; 8 positions agree with TRBD1. Per the germline V gene, CDR1 is SGHDT and CDR2 is YYEEEE. J gave up 3 bases and V 0 bases, and 16 bases lay outside the gene matches. The CDR3 spans 19 residues. The CDR3 bases are TGTGCCAGCAGCTTGGCTTTTGGGGTCTCCGGGACAGGAGACTATGGCTACACCTTC. Its protein is CASSLAFGVSGTGDYGYTF.

The V gene is TRBV11-3, the J gene TRBJ2-5; 8 bases line up with TRBD2. J gave up 5 bases and V 5 bases, and 4 bases lay outside the gene matches. The CDR3 contains 13 residues. CDR1 and CDR2 (germline): SGHNT, YENEEA. CDR3 in DNA: TGTGCCAGCAGCCGGGAGGGGGGGGAGACCCAGTACTTC. Its translation: CASSREGGETQYF. Combining the CDR3 with reference TRBV11-3 and TRBJ2-5 gives the whole variable domain EAGVVQSPRYKIIEKKQPVAFWCNPISGHNTLYWYLQNLGQGPELLIRYENEEAVDDSQLPKDRFSAERLKGVDSTLKIQPAELGDSAVYLCASSREGGETQYFGPGTRLLVL.

CDR3 amino acids: CASSPRGTGGLIEKLFF. CDR3 nucleotides: TGTGCCAGCTCACCGCGTGGGACAGGGGGGCTAATTGAGAAACTGTTTTTT. The genes are TRBV18 and TRBJ1-4; 11 bases match TRBD1. Trimming cost V 3 bases and J 11 bases; bases outside gene matches: 14. In germline, CDR1 is KGHSH, CDR2 LQKENI. This CDR3 contains 17 residues. Looking up the rest from reference TRBV18 and TRBJ1-4 gives the full variable domain: NAGVMQNPRHLVRRRGQEARLRCSPMKGHSHVYWYRQLPEEGLKFMVYLQKENIIDESGMPKERFSAEFPKEGPSILRIQQVVRGDSAAYFCASSPRGTGGLIEKLFFGSGTQLSVL.

The J gene is TRBJ1-3, the V gene TRBV7-6, with TRBD1 as a possible D gene (5 bases). CDR1 is SGHVS and CDR2 is FNYEAQ in the germline V gene. Trimming cost V 1 base and J 1 base, with 8 bases left between them. This CDR3 is built from 15 residues. The CDR3 DNA is TGTGCCAGCAGCTTAGTTCAGGGATCTGGAAACACCATATATTTT. This gives the protein CASSLVQGSGNTIYF. The whole variable domain, remainder taken from reference TRBV7-6 and TRBJ1-3, is GAGVSQSPRYKVTKRGQDVALRCDPISGHVSLYWYRQALGQGPEFLTYFNYEAQQDKSGLPNDRFSAERPEGSISTLTIQRTEQRDSAMYRCASSLVQGSGNTIYFGEGSWLTVV.

The chain has TRBV9 and TRBJ2-3; 9 bases match TRBD2. The junction had 6 bases not matched to a gene; V was cut back by 5 bases and J by 2 bases. This CDR3 comprises 15 residues. Germline V CDR1 and CDR2: SGDLS, YYNGEE. CDR3 coding DNA: TGTGCCAGCAGTTATAGCGGGAGTGTCACAGATACGCAGTATTTT. It codes for CASSYSGSVTDTQYF.

The chain is built from TRBV10-3 and TRBJ2-7; D possibly corresponds to TRBD1 (5 bases). V lost 4 bases and J lost 5, with 9 bases in between. The CDR3 is 12 amino acids. Germline V gene lookup returns CDR1 ENHRY and CDR2 SYGVKD. The CDR3 DNA reads as TGTGCCATCAGTGGCCAGGGAAACGAGCAGTACGTC. As protein: CAISGQGNEQYV.

The genes are TRBV15 and TRBJ2-1; 8 positions match TRBD2. The germline V gene has CDR1 LNHNV and CDR2 YYDKDF (reference sequence). This CDR3 is 15 amino acids long. Trimming took 0 bases from V and 3 from J; bases not matched to a gene: 1. The CDR3 sequence: CATSRDSGDYNEQFF. The CDR3 DNA is TGTGCCACCAGCAGAGATAGCGGGGACTACAATGAGCAGTTCTTC.

V usage is TRBV7-2 and J usage is TRBJ1-2, with 8 bases fitting TRBD1. The CDR3 totals 14 residues. The germline V gene encodes CDR1 SGHTA and CDR2 FQGNSA. Losses at the gene ends were 5 bases for V and 5 bases for J; bases not matched to a gene: 7. CDR3 amino acids: CASSPRQGAYGYTF. The CDR3 bases are TGTGCCAGCAGCCCCCGGCAGGGGGCGTATGGCTACACCTTC.

This clone was picked up one time. The chain joins TRBV19 to TRBJ1-2; possible D gene TRBD1, 5 bases. The CDR3 sequence is 13 residues long. Per germline, CDR1 LNHDA and CDR2 SQIVND (reference sequence). The V gene lost 5 bases and the J gene lost 7 bases, with 14 bases spanning the gap. CDR3 DNA: TGTGCCAGTAGTTCACAGGATATAACTGGCTACACCTTC. This gives the protein CASSSQDITGYTF.

The V call is TRBV4-3, the J call TRBJ2-3, with D perhaps matching TRBD1 (6 bases). Germline CDR1 and CDR2: LGHNA and YSLEER. V was shortened by 4 bases and J by 1 base, with 15 bases between the two germline ends. The CDR3 is 16 residues long. In DNA, the CDR3 is TGCGCCAGCAGCCCTGATGGACAGCTCCGCACAGATACGCAGTATTTT. As protein: CASSPDGQLRTDTQYF.

The CDR3 sequence: CASGDRDRDNTGELFF. CDR3 bases: TGTGCTAGTGGGGATCGGGACAGGGATAACACCGGGGAGCTGTTTTTT. The rearrangement uses TRBV12-5 and TRBJ2-2, with 9 positions matching TRBD1. The CDR3 runs 16 residues. V shed 6 bases and J 2 bases; nucleotides not matched to a gene: 7. Germline values: CDR1 LGHNT, CDR2 FRNRAP.

The chain is built from TRBV21-1 and TRBJ1-1; the DNA was not compared with TRBD1, the D call given in the table. TRBV21-1 is annotated as a pseudogene. The CDR3 is 14 amino acids. CDR3 sequence: CASTYRGMNTEAFF. The DNA for the CDR3 is TGTGCCAGCACCTACAGGGGAATGAACACTGAAGCTTTCTTT.

This clone was recorded a few times. J is TRBJ2-5 and V is TRBV6-2 or TRBV6-3; TRBD1 agrees at 7 bases. Germline CDR1 MNHEY, CDR2 SVGEGT. The CDR3 has 14 residues. Trimming at V came to 0 bases and at J to 5 bases, leaving 3 bases not matched to a gene. The CDR3 DNA reads as TGTGCCAGCAGTTACTCGAAGGGGGCCGAGACCCAGTACTTC. It is translated as CASSYSKGAETQYF.

The chain combines TRBV6-5 with TRBJ2-1, with 8 bases fitting TRBD1. The CDR3 is made up of 14 amino acids. Germline V gene data show CDR1 as MNHEY and CDR2 as SVGAGI. J gave up 10 bases and V 2 bases, and 7 bases lay outside the gene matches. The CDR3 region is CASSYQNRDREQFF. CDR3 DNA: TGTGCCAGCAGTTACCAGAACCGGGACAGGGAGCAGTTCTTC.

This chain connects TRBV7-6 to TRBJ2-2; D might be TRBD2 (7 bases). Germline CDR1 is SGHVS and CDR2 is FNYEAQ. V gave up 5 bases and J gave up 5 bases, with 15 bases separating them. The CDR3 totals 15 residues. CDR3 residues: CASSTKAGATGELFF. The CDR3 coding sequence is TGTGCCAGCAGCACCAAGGCGGGGGCAACCGGGGAGCTGTTTTTT.

This chain links TRBV6-5 with TRBJ2-5, with TRBD2 matching 7 bases. The CDR3 has 15 amino acids. Trimming cost V 6 bases and J 2 bases; bases outside gene matches: 9. Germline CDR1 and CDR2: MNHEY and SVGAGI. The CDR3 DNA reads as TGTGCCAGCAGGGTACGGAGCGGGGCTCAAGAGACCCAGTACTTC. Translating gives CASRVRSGAQETQYF.

The chain links TRBV19 to TRBJ1-6; TRBD1 matches 7 bases. V lost 1 base, J lost 10 bases, and 7 bases stayed unmatched. The germline V gene has CDR1 LNHDA and CDR2 SQIVND (reference sequence). This CDR3 is 15 amino acids long. DNA for the CDR3: TGTGCCAGTAGTATAGGCGACAGGGTTTACTCACCCCTCCACTTT. It is translated as CASSIGDRVYSPLHF.

The rearrangement joins TRBV11-2 to TRBJ2-5, with TRBD2 matching over 10 bases. The V gene end was trimmed by 3 bases and the J gene end by 1 base; junction bases not matched to a gene: 5. Germline V gene data show CDR1 as SGHAT and CDR2 as FQNNGV. CDR3 length: 16 residues. Written as DNA, the CDR3 is TGTGCCAGCAGCTTGGGACTAGCGATACCCCAAGAGACCCAGTACTTC. It translates to CASSLGLAIPQETQYF.

This chain links TRBV5-8 with TRBJ2-7; TRBD1 might be the D (6 bases). V shed 4 bases and J shed 0 bases, with 11 bases lying between them. Germline CDR1 and CDR2: SGHTS and YDEGEE. The CDR3 is 14 amino acids. CDR3 nucleotide sequence: TGTGCCAGCAGCCTTCGGACAGCCTCCTACGAGCAGTACTTC. This codes for CASSLRTASYEQYF.

The chain links TRBV11-2 to TRBJ1-2; TRBD1 aligns across 7 bases. The ends lost 6 bases at V and 1 base at J; junction bases unmatched: 5. Germline CDR1 and CDR2: SGHAT and FQNNGV. The CDR3 is made up of 14 amino acids. CDR3 in DNA: TGTGCCAGCAGGCGACAGGGAAGTAACTATGGCTACACCTTC. Protein sequence: CASRRQGSNYGYTF.

The chain uses TRBV7-9 and TRBJ2-3; 8 nucleotides align to TRBD1. Losses at the gene ends were 7 bases for V and 3 bases for J; bases not matched to a gene: 12. Germline CDR1 SEHNR, CDR2 FQNEAQ (reference sequence). The CDR3 contains 16 residues. The CDR3 nucleotides are TGTGCCAGCATCGAGACAGCACAGGGGGAAACAGATACGCAGTATTTT. Translated, it gives CASIETAQGETDTQYF. Together with reference TRBV7-9 and TRBJ2-3, the CDR3 gives the full variable domain: DTGVSQNPRHKITKRGQNVTFRCDPISEHNRLYWYRQTLGQGPEFLTYFQNEAQLEKSRLLSDRFSAERPKGSFSTLEIQRTEQGDSAMYLCASIETAQGETDTQYFGPGTRLTVL.

This clone was found a few times. V and J are TRBV4-2 and TRBJ2-3, with 8 bases lining up with TRBD2. The V gene end was trimmed by 3 bases and the J gene end by 4 bases; junction bases not matched to a gene: 6. In germline, CDR1 is LGHNA, CDR2 YNFKEQ. The CDR3 extends over 15 amino acids. The CDR3 reads CASSHKAGEPDTQYF. The CDR3 DNA sequence: TGTGCCAGCAGCCACAAAGCGGGGGAACCAGATACGCAGTATTTT.

In this sample, this clone turned up once. The CDR3 is CASSLLGQGVGEQYF. The CDR3 DNA follows: TGTGCCAGCAGTTTATTGGGACAGGGGGTGGGTGAGCAGTACTTC. The chain combines TRBV27 with TRBJ2-7; 11 nucleotides match TRBD1. The CDR3 runs to 15 residues. CDR1 is MNHEY and CDR2 is SMNVEV in the germline V gene (reference sequence). V shed 1 base, J shed 7 bases, and the junction held 6 bases outside the gene matches.